The 6 T cell receptor beta chains reported below all come from one sample, sequenced in a study of T cells after yellow fever vaccination. TCRdb independently ran MiXCR on the 5' RACE reads; one entry per CDR3 protein. The sample shows fewer than 150,000 distinct CDR3 sequences, 7.2% of them seen only once. The sequencing used CD4+ T cells sorted from PBMCs, collected roughly 47 days after the first yellow fever vaccination. These receptors originate from a man younger than 30 who received the YFV17D yellow fever vaccine.

This clonotype came up a few times. This chain links TRBV4-2 with TRBJ1-3; D remains ambiguous. The V gene lost 0 bases and the J gene lost 0 bases, with 9 bases spanning the gap. The CDR3 length is 16 residues. CDR1 LGHNA and CDR2 YNFKEQ come from the germline V gene. CDR3 DNA sequence: TGTGCCAGCAGCCAAGATAAGGTGGGCTCTGGAAACACCATATATTTT. Residues: CASSQDKVGSGNTIYF.

This clonotype was counted at least ten times. The CDR3 DNA sequence: TGTGCCAGCAGCTTGGCAGGGCACTATGGCTACACCTTC. This encodes CASSLAGHYGYTF. This chain links TRBV5-8 with TRBJ1-2; D possibly corresponds to TRBD1 (5 bases). The CDR3 is 13 residues long. From germline, CDR1 is SGHTS and CDR2 YDEGEE. V shed 0 bases and J shed 3 bases, with 6 bases lying between them.

This clonotype was seen repeatedly, ten times or more. The chain uses TRBV4-3 and TRBJ1-2; TRBD1 aligns across 8 bases. The CDR3 sequence is 15 residues long. CDR1 and CDR2 (germline): LGHNA, YSLEER. J was trimmed by 4 bases and V by 1 base; bases with no gene match: 5. Here the CDR3 DNA reads TGCGCCAGCAGCCAAGGCGCAGGGGGCGCCTATGGCTACACCTTC. As protein: CASSQGAGGAYGYTF.

This clonotype was detected ten times or more. The V gene is TRBV6-6, the J gene TRBJ1-4; possibly TRBD1 for D (6 bases). This CDR3 spans 12 amino acids. Trimming shortened V by 8 bases and J by 7 bases, and 11 bases separated the two germline ends. The germline V gene encodes CDR1 MNHNY and CDR2 SVGAGI (reference sequence). The CDR3 bases are TGTGCCAGCGGACGACAGGTTGAAAAACTGTTTTTT. This gives the protein CASGRQVEKLFF.

Ten or more counts support this clonotype. This chain connects TRBV6-1 to TRBJ2-3; TRBD2 might be the D (6 bases). Trimming pared 6 bases from V and 5 bases from J, leaving 18 bases between. CDR1 is MNHNS and CDR2 is SASEGT in the germline V gene. The CDR3 is 15 amino acids. In DNA form, the CDR3 reads TGTGCCAGCAGAAACACGGGGGTTCGGGGAGATACGCAGTATTTT. Translation gives CASRNTGVRGDTQYF.

This clonotype was seen repeatedly, ten times or more. The rearrangement links TRBV3-1 to TRBJ1-5; D is perhaps TRBD1 (5 bases). This CDR3 has 14 residues. V was shortened by 4 bases and J by 7 bases, with 14 bases between the two germline ends. Germline V CDR1 and CDR2: LGHDT, YNNKEL (reference sequence). CDR3 sequence reads: CASSLQGFEQPQHF. Written as DNA, the CDR3 is TGTGCCAGCAGCCTCCAGGGTTTCGAGCAGCCCCAGCATTTT.